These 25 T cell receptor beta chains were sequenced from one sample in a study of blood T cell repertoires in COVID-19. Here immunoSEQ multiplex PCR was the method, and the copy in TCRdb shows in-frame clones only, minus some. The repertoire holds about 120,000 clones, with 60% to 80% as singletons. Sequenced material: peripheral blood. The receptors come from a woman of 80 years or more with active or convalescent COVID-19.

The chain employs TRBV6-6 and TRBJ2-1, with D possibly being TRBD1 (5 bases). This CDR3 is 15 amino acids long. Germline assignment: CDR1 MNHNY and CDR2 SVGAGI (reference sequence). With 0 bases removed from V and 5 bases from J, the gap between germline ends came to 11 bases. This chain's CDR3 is CASSYSVIGDNEQFF. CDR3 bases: TGTGCCAGCAGTTACTCAGTTATAGGGGACAATGAGCAGTTCTTC.

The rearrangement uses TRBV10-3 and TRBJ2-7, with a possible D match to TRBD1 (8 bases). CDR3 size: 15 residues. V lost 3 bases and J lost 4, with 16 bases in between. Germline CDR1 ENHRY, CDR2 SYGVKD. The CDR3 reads CAISDGQGGLYEQYF. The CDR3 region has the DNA TGTGCCATCAGTGACGGACAGGGAGGGCTGTACGAGCAGTACTTC.

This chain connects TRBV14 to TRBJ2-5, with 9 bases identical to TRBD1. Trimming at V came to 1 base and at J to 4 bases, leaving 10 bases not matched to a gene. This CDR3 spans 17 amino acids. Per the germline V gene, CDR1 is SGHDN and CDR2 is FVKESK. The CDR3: CASSQAGYRGRGETQYF. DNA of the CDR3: TGTGCCAGCAGCCAAGCCGGTTACAGGGGGCGGGGAGAGACCCAGTACTTC.

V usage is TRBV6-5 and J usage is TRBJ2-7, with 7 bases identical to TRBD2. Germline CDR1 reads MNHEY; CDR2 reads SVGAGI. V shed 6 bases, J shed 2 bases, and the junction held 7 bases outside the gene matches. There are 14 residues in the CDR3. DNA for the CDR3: TGTGCCAGCAGAGATTCGGCGGGAGCCTACGAGCAGTACTTC. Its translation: CASRDSAGAYEQYF.

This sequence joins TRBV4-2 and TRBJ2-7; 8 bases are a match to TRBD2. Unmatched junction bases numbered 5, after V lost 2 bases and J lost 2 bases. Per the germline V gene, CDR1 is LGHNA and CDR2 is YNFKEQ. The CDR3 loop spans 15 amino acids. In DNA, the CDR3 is TGTGCCAGCAGCCAATATATTAGCGGGACCTACGAGCAGTACTTC. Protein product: CASSQYISGTYEQYF.

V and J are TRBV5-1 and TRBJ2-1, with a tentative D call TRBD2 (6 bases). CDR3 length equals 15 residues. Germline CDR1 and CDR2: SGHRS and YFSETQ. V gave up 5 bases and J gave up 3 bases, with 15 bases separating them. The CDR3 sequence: CASRAVGGIYNEQFF. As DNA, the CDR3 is TGCGCCAGCAGAGCGGTGGGAGGAATCTACAATGAGCAGTTCTTC.

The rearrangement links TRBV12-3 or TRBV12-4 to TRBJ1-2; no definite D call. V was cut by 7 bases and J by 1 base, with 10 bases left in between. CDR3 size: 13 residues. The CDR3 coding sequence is TGTGCCAGCACTACGTCGGGTAACTATGGCTACACCTTC. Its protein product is CASTTSGNYGYTF.

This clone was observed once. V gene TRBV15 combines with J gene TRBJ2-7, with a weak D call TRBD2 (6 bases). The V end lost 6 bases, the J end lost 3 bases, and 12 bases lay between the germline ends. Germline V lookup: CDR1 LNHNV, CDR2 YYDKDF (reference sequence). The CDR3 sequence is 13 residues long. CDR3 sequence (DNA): TGTGCCACCAGTAAAGGACTATTCTACGAGCAGTACTTC. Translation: CATSKGLFYEQYF. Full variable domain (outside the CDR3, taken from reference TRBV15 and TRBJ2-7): DAMVIQNPRYQVTQFGKPVTLSCSQTLNHNVMYWYQQKSSQAPKLLFHYYDKDFNNEADTPDNFQSRRPNTSFCFLDIRSPGLGDTAMYLCATSKGLFYEQYFGPGTRLTVT.

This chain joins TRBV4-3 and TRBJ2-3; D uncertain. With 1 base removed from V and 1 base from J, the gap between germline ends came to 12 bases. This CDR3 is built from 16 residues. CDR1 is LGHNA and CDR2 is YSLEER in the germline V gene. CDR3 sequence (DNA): TGCGCCAGCAGCCAAGGGTCGTGGTCGGGCACAGATACGCAGTATTTT. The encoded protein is CASSQGSWSGTDTQYF.

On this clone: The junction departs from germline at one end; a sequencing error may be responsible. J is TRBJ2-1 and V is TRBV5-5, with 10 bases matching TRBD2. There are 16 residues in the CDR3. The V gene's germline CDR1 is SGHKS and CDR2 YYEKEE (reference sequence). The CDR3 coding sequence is TGTGCCAGCACCTTGGGGGCTAGCGGGAGAGGTGATGAGCAGTTCTTC. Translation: CASTLGASGRGDEQFF.

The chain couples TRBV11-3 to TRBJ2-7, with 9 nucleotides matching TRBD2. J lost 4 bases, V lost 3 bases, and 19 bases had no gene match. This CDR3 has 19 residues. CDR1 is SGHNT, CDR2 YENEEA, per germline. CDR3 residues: CASSFRPTRLAGPAYEQYF. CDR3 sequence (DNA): TGTGCCAGCAGCTTTAGACCGACTCGTCTAGCGGGACCCGCGTACGAGCAGTACTTC.

The CDR3 loop reads CASSQDNWAGGVGEQYF. CDR3 DNA sequence: TGTGCCAGCAGCCAAGATAATTGGGCGGGAGGGGTAGGAGAGCAGTACTTC. The V call is TRBV4-2, the J call TRBJ2-7; 9 bases are shared with TRBD2. From germline, CDR1 is LGHNA and CDR2 YNFKEQ. Unmatched junction bases numbered 13, after V lost 0 bases and J lost 7 bases. The CDR3 contains 17 residues.

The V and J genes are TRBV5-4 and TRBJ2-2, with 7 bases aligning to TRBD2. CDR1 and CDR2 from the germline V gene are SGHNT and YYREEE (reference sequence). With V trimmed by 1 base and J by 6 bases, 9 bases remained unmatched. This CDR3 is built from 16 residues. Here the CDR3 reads CASSLLGGGPSGELFF. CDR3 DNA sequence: TGTGCCAGCAGCTTGTTGGGGGGAGGGCCGTCCGGGGAGCTGTTTTTT. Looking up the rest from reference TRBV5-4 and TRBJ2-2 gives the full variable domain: ETGVTQSPTHLIKTRGQQVTLRCSSQSGHNTVSWYQQALGQGPQFIFQYYREEENGRGNFPPRFSGLQFPNYSSELNVNALELDDSALYLCASSLLGGGPSGELFFGEGSRLTVL.

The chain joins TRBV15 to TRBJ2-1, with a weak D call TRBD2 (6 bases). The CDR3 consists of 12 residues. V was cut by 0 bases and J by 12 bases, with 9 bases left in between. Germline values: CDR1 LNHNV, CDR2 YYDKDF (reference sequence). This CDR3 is CATSRDRGTQFF. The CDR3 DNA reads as TGTGCCACCAGCAGAGATCGCGGGACGCAGTTCTTC.

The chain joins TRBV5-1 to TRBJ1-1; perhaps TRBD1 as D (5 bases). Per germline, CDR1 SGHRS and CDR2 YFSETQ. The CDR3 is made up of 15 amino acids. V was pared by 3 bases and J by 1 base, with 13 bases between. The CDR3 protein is CASSWTAGGNTEAFF. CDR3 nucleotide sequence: TGCGCCAGCAGCTGGACTGCCGGGGGGAACACTGAAGCTTTCTTT.

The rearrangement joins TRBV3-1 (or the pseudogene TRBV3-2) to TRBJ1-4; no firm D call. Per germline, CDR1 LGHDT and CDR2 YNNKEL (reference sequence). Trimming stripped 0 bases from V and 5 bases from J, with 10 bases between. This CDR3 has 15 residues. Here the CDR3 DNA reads TGTGCCAGCAGCCAAGACGCAGCGTGGAATGAAAAACTGTTTTTT. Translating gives CASSQDAAWNEKLFF.

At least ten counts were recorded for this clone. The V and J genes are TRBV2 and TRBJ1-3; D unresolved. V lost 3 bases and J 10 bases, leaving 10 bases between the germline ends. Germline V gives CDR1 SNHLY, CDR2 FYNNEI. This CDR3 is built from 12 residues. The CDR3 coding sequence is TGTGCCAGCAGTGACCGGGGAGGGACCATATATTTT. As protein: CASSDRGGTIYF.

DNA for the CDR3: TGTGCCAGCAGCTTAGCACAGGGTCGCGGGGAGCTGTTTTTT. Translated: CASSLAQGRGELFF. The chain has TRBV7-2 and TRBJ2-2; D is possibly TRBD1 (6 bases). The length of the CDR3 is 14 residues. Looked up from germline, CDR1 is SGHTA and CDR2 is FQGNSA. Trimming removed 0 bases at V and 7 bases at J, with 9 bases between.

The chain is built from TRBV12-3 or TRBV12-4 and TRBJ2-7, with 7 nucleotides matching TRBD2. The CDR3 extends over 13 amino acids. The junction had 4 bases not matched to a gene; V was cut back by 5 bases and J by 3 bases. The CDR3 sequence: CASSPRTSYEQYF. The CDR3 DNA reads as TGTGCCAGCAGTCCGCGGACTAGCTACGAGCAGTACTTC.

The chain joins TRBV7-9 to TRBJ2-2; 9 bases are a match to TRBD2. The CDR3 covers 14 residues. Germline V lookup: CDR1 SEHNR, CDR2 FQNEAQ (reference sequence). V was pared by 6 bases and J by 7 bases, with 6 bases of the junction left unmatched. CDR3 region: CASRIAGVDGELFF. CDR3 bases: TGTGCCAGCAGGATAGCGGGGGTAGACGGGGAGCTGTTTTTT. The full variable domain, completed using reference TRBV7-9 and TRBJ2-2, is DTGVSQNPRHKITKRGQNVTFRCDPISEHNRLYWYRQTLGQGPEFLTYFQNEAQLEKSRLLSDRFSAERPKGSFSTLEIQRTEQGDSAMYLCASRIAGVDGELFFGEGSRLTVL.

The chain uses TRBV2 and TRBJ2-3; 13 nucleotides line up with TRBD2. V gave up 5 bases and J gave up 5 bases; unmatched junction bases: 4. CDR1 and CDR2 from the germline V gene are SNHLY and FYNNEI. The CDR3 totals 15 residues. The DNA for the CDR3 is TGTGCCAGCAGTAGGACTAGCGGGAGAGGAGATACGCAGTATTTT. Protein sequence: CASSRTSGRGDTQYF. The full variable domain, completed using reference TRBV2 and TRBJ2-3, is EPEVTQTPSHQVTQMGQEVILRCVPISNHLYFYWYRQILGQKVEFLVSFYNNEISEKSEIFDDQFSVERPDGSNFTLKIRSTKLEDSAMYFCASSRTSGRGDTQYFGPGTRLTVL.

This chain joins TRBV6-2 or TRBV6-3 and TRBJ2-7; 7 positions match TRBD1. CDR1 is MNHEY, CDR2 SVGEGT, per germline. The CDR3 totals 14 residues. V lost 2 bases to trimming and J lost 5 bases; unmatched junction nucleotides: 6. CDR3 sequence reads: CASSYRTGVHEQYF. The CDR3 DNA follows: TGTGCCAGCAGTTACCGGACAGGTGTTCACGAGCAGTACTTC.

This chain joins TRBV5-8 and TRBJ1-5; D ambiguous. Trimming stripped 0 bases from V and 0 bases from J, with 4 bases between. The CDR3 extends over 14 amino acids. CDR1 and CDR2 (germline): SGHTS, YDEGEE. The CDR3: CASSLVNSNQPQHF. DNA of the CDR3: TGTGCCAGCAGCTTGGTTAATAGCAATCAGCCCCAGCATTTT.

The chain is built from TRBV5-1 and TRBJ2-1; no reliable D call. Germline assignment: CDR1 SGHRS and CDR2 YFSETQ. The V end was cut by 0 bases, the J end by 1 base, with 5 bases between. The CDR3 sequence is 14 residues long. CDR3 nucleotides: TGCGCCAGCAGCTTGGACAGTTCCTACAATGAGCAGTTCTTC. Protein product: CASSLDSSYNEQFF.

CDR3 in DNA: TGTGCCAGCAGCCATACAGGGGGTTCCTACAATGAGCAGTTCTTC. The encoded protein is CASSHTGGSYNEQFF. This sequence joins TRBV5-4 and TRBJ2-1; 8 bases map to TRBD1. CDR3 length equals 15 residues. V dropped 4 bases and J dropped 1; count of bases not matched to a gene: 4. Germline CDR1 and CDR2: SGHNT and YYREEE (reference sequence).